This T cell receptor beta chain was obtained from a study of regulatory T cells in long-lasting Graves disease. Study-wide context: Graves' patients who were just diagnosed had used antithyroid drugs for under 3 months. General observations from the study: Gene preferences differed: TRBV28, TRBJ1-2, TRBJ2-5 in persistent cases.

CDR3 length equals 15 residues. CDR1 SEHNR and CDR2 FQNEAQ come from the germline V gene (reference sequence). Building the TCR beta libraries relied on iRepertoire HTBI primers, and CDR3 regions underwent Arm-PCR. Each CDR3 protein gets one entry after TCRdb re-called the multiplex PCR reads with MiXCR. This sample has some 500,000 distinct CDR3 sequences, with roughly 13% found just once. In this sample, this clonotype turned up many times. Its antigen is undetermined. Time point noted: newly diagnosed GD, antithyroid drugs for less than 3 months. There was RNA extracted from PBMCs, and the TCR library was made from it. This sample was also put to use in a study of T cells in Graves' hyperthyroidism and ophthalmopathy.

The TCR was taken from a man younger than 45 with Graves disease. J is TRBJ2-1 and V is TRBV7-9; 12 bases agree with TRBD2. The end of the DNA fits TRBJ2-5 better, so the J call may be wrong. Specimen: peripheral blood mononuclear cells (PBMCs), collected at new diagnosis, from a patient treated with antithyroid drugs. The CDR3 nucleotides read TGTGCCAGCAGCCTACGACTAGCGGGAGAGGAGACCCAGTACTTC. Translation: CASSLRLAGEETQYF.